One and the same sample provided the 17 T cell receptor beta chains below, sequenced in a study of OX40 agonist ivuxolimab in advanced cancers. Profiled with immunoSEQ multiplex PCR; TCRdb holds only in-frame clones, not every one. The table records under 20,000 clones, 86% of them present only once. The specimen was CD4+ or CD8+ T cells sorted from blood, collected in a trial of the OX40 agonist ivuxolimab. Source of these receptors: an adult with an advanced solid tumor such as melanoma, head and neck, liver or kidney cancer.

The rearrangement links TRBV19 to TRBJ1-5, with 11 bases lining up with TRBD1. The CDR3 is made up of 17 amino acids. The V and J ends lost 3 bases and 3 bases, in that order; junction bases with no gene match: 7. The germline V gene has CDR1 LNHDA and CDR2 SQIVND (reference sequence). The CDR3 is CASSMGDRGEANQPQHF. The CDR3 coding sequence is TGTGCCAGTAGTATGGGGGACAGGGGGGAGGCCAATCAGCCCCAGCATTTT.

V is TRBV10-3 and J is TRBJ2-7; D remains ambiguous. The germline gives CDR1 ENHRY, CDR2 SYGVKD. This CDR3 region has 12 residues. The V gene lost 4 bases and the J gene lost 6 bases, with 10 bases spanning the gap. This CDR3 is CAISGQFSEQYF. CDR3 nucleotide sequence: TGTGCCATCAGTGGTCAGTTTTCCGAGCAGTACTTC.

The chain carries TRBV2 and TRBJ1-1; D unresolved. CDR3 length equals 14 residues. Per the germline V gene, CDR1 is SNHLY and CDR2 is FYNNEI. V lost 9 bases, J lost 0 bases, and 14 bases lay in between. The CDR3 DNA is TGTGCCAGTCAAATAGAGGGCATGAACACTGAAGCTTTCTTT. Protein sequence: CASQIEGMNTEAFF.

V is TRBV10-3 and J is TRBJ2-1, with 7 bases identical to TRBD1. Unmatched junction bases numbered 2, after V lost 7 bases and J lost 5 bases. Germline V gene sequence: CDR1 ENHRY, CDR2 SYGVKD. The CDR3 length is 12 residues. DNA for the CDR3: TGTGCCATCAAGGACAGGAACAATGAGCAGTTCTTC. This translates into CAIKDRNNEQFF.

The genes are TRBV18 and TRBJ2-7, with D tentatively TRBD1 (6 bases). Germline CDR1 reads KGHSH; CDR2 reads LQKENI. Trimming removed 2 bases at V and 2 bases at J, with 13 bases between. CDR3 size: 15 residues. CDR3 sequence (DNA): TGTGCCAGCTCACCATTGACAGGCTCAGCCTACGAGCAGTACTTC. This encodes CASSPLTGSAYEQYF.

J is TRBJ2-3 and V is TRBV9, with TRBD2 identical over 10 bases. The V and J ends lost 0 bases and 2 bases, in that order; junction bases with no gene match: 9. Looked up from germline, CDR1 is SGDLS and CDR2 is YYNGEE. This CDR3 contains 18 residues. CDR3 in amino acids: CASSVGASGGIATDTQYF. The CDR3, as DNA: TGTGCCAGCAGCGTAGGAGCTAGCGGGGGTATAGCCACAGATACGCAGTATTTT.

The J gene is TRBJ2-7, the V gene TRBV5-1; D is perhaps TRBD2 (6 bases). V lost 5 bases and J lost 7, with 19 bases in between. Germline CDR1 SGHRS, CDR2 YFSETQ. The length of the CDR3 is 14 residues. The CDR3 here is CASRPGRGFGEQYF. DNA for the CDR3: TGCGCCAGCAGACCGGGACGGGGGTTTGGGGAGCAGTACTTC.

The chain carries TRBV5-1 and TRBJ1-2, with 8 positions matching TRBD1. The V and J ends lost 1 base and 6 bases, in that order; junction bases with no gene match: 8. CDR3 size: 15 residues. Germline values: CDR1 SGHRS, CDR2 YFSETQ. This CDR3 reads CASSLRTGLLDGYTF. Written as DNA, the CDR3 is TGCGCCAGCAGCTTGCGGACAGGGCTCCTTGATGGCTACACCTTC.

This sequence joins TRBV10-3 and TRBJ2-2; D is unresolved. Germline assignment: CDR1 ENHRY and CDR2 SYGVKD. This CDR3 is 17 amino acids long. V was trimmed by 6 bases and J by 3 bases, leaving 20 bases between them. For the CDR3, the DNA is TGTGCCATCAGGGATCTGACTGTTCCCCGGGACACCGGGGAGCTGTTTTTT. It codes for CAIRDLTVPRDTGELFF.

This chain uses TRBV19 with TRBJ1-6, with D unresolved. V was clipped by 3 bases and J by 10 bases, with 7 bases between them. Germline loops: CDR1 LNHDA, CDR2 SQIVND (reference sequence). The CDR3 is 12 residues long. CDR3: CASSILGSPLHF. The CDR3 region has the DNA TGTGCCAGTAGTATTTTAGGCTCACCCCTCCACTTT.

The V call is TRBV6-1, the J call TRBJ2-7; 13 nucleotides agree with TRBD2. This CDR3 is built from 16 residues. In germline, CDR1 is MNHNS, CDR2 SASEGT. V lost 3 bases and J lost 3; bases outside the gene matches: 5. The CDR3 coding sequence is TGTGCCAGCAGTGAGTTACTAGCGGGGGGGGTCTACGAGCAGTACTTC. Its translation is CASSELLAGGVYEQYF.

The rearrangement uses TRBV5-1 and TRBJ2-5; 8 bases line up with TRBD2. Germline V CDR1 and CDR2: SGHRS, YFSETQ. The trim removed 1 base at V and 4 bases at J, leaving 6 bases unmatched. The CDR3 is made up of 15 amino acids. The CDR3 region has the DNA TGCGCCAGCAGCTTGAATACGGGAGGGCGAGAGACCCAGTACTTC. Encoded protein: CASSLNTGGRETQYF. Drawing the rest from reference TRBV5-1 and TRBJ2-5, the complete variable domain is KAGVTQTPRYLIKTRGQQVTLSCSPISGHRSVSWYQQTPGQGLQFLFEYFSETQRNKGNFPGRFSGRQFSNSRSEMNVSTLELGDSALYLCASSLNTGGRETQYFGPGTRLLVL.

This chain uses TRBV5-1 with TRBJ2-5; 7 bases align to TRBD1. The trim removed 4 bases at V and 5 bases at J, leaving 8 bases unmatched. Germline lookup yields CDR1 SGHRS and CDR2 YFSETQ. The CDR3 is 14 amino acids. The CDR3 nucleotides are TGCGCCAGCAGCATGGGACAGCGGTGGGAGACCCAGTACTTC. Protein sequence: CASSMGQRWETQYF.

The chain combines TRBV5-4 with TRBJ2-1; perhaps TRBD1 as D (5 bases). With 4 bases removed from V and 9 bases from J, the gap between germline ends came to 11 bases. The germline V gene has CDR1 SGHNT and CDR2 YYREEE (reference sequence). This CDR3 has 12 amino acids. CDR3 sequence reads: CASSQTGGEQFF. CDR3 DNA: TGTGCCAGCAGCCAAACAGGCGGTGAGCAGTTCTTC. Looking up the rest from reference TRBV5-4 and TRBJ2-1 gives the full variable domain: ETGVTQSPTHLIKTRGQQVTLRCSSQSGHNTVSWYQQALGQGPQFIFQYYREEENGRGNFPPRFSGLQFPNYSSELNVNALELDDSALYLCASSQTGGEQFFGPGTRLTVL.

This sequence joins TRBV29-1 and TRBJ2-1; D might be TRBD2 (5 bases). Between the trimmed V and J ends, which lost 7 bases and 10 bases, there was a span of 11 bases. Per the germline V gene, CDR1 is SQVTM and CDR2 is ANQGSEA. This CDR3 contains 10 residues. Here the CDR3 reads CSGGSEEQFF. CDR3 DNA sequence: TGCAGCGGGGGTAGCGAGGAGCAGTTCTTC.

V and J are TRBV5-6 and TRBJ1-2; D unresolved. With 1 base removed from V and 1 base from J, the gap between germline ends came to 5 bases. The CDR3 contains 13 residues. The V gene's germline CDR1 is SGHDT and CDR2 YYEEEE. CDR3 coding DNA: TGTGCCAGCAGCTTGCCCAATAACTATGGCTACACCTTC. It codes for CASSLPNNYGYTF.

The V call is TRBV5-1, the J call TRBJ1-1; TRBD1 is a possible D gene (6 bases). The germline V and J ends were trimmed by 2 bases and 8 bases, with 16 bases remaining between them. The length of the CDR3 is 14 residues. Germline CDR1 is SGHRS and CDR2 is YFSETQ. DNA for the CDR3: TGCGCCAGCAGCTTCCAGGGGACCCGCGGCGAAGCTTTCTTT. Encoded protein: CASSFQGTRGEAFF.